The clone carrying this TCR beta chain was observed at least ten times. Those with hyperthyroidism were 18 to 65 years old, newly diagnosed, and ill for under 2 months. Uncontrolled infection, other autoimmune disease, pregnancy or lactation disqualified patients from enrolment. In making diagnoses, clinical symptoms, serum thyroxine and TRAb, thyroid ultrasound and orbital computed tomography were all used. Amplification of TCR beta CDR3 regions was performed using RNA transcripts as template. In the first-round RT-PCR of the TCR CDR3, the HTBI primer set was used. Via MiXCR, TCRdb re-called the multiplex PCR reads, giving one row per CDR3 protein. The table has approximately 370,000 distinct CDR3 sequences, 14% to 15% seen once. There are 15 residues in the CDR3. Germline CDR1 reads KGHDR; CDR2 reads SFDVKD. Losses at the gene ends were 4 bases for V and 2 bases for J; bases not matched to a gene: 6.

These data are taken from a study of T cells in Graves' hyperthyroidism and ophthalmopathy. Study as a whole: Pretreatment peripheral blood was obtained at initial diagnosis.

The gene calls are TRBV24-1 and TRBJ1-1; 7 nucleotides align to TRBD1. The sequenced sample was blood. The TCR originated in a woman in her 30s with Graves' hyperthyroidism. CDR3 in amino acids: CATSETGQPNTEAFF. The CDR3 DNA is TGTGCCACCAGTGAAACGGGACAGCCCAACACTGAAGCTTTCTTT.